This T cell receptor beta chain was captured in a study of shared clonotypes between healthy human individuals. Broader study findings: There were few donors, and this limited the genetic and exposure-history diversity represented.

The germline V gene has CDR1 MGHDK and CDR2 SYGVNS. Trimming removed 4 bases at V and 4 bases at J, with 8 bases between. This CDR3 has 13 amino acids. A deep-level run was used for the assay. Splitting of each subset's genomic DNA was done evenly across several immunoSEQ plates. This table comes from immunoSEQ multiplex PCR, and its TCRdb copy is limited to in-frame clones, with some not included. The sample yields around 1.9 million clones, around 95% seen once. CD45RO negativity and positive selection for CCR7 defined naive CD8 cells, a population that excluded terminally differentiated effector memory CD45RA+ cells. Free of recent acute infections or vaccinations, the donors were healthy HIV-negative adults. Notes on this clone: Its antigen remains unknown.

Sequenced material: naive CD8+ T cells from PBMCs. The sequence was obtained from a man between 18 and 29 years old in good health. Some clones in this sample may be carry-over from other donors' samples. The V and J genes are TRBV25-1 and TRBJ2-1; tentative D call: TRBD1 (6 bases). The CDR3 coding sequence is TGTGCCAGCAGTGGCAGGGGTTACAATGAGCAGTTCTTC. This codes for CASSGRGYNEQFF. The variable domain in full, completed from reference TRBV25-1 and TRBJ2-1, reads EADIYQTPRYLVIGTGKKITLECSQTMGHDKMYWYQQDPGMELHLIHYSYGVNSTEKGDLSSESTVSRIRTEHFPLTLESARPSHTSQYLCASSGRGYNEQFFGPGTRLTVL.